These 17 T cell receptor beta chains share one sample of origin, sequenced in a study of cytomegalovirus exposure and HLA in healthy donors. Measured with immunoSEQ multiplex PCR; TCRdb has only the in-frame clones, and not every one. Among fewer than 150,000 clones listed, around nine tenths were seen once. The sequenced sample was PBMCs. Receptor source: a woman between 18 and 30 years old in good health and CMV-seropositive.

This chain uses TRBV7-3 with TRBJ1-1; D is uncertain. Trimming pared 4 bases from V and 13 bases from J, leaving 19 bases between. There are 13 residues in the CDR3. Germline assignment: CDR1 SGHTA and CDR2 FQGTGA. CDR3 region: CASSSTRESLGFF. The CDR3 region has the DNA TGTGCCAGCAGCTCAACGAGGGAGAGTTTAGGTTTCTTT.

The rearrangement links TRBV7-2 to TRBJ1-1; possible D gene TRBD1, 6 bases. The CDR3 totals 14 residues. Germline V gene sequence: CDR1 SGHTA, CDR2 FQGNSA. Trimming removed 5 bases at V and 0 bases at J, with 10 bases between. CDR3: CASSLGQLNTEAFF. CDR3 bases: TGTGCCAGCAGCCTGGGACAATTGAACACTGAAGCTTTCTTT.

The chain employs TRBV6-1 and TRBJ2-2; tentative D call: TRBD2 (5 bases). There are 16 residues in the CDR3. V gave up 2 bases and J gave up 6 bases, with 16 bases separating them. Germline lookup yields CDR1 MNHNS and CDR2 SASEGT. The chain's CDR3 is CASSERGLGFAGELFF. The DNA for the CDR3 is TGTGCCAGCAGTGAACGAGGGCTGGGGTTCGCCGGGGAGCTGTTTTTT.

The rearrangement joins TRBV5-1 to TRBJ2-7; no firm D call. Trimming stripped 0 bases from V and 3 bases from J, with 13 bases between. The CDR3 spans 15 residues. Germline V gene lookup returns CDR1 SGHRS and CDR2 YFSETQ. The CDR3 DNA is TGCGCCAGCAGCTTGGATGGTCGGAGCTACTACGAGCAGTACTTC. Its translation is CASSLDGRSYYEQYF.

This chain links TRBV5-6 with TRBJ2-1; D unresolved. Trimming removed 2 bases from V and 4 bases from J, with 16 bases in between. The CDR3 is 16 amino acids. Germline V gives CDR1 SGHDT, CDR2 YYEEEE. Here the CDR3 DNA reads TGTGCCAGCAGCTTTATACCCCAACTAACATACAATGAGCAGTTCTTC. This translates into CASSFIPQLTYNEQFF.

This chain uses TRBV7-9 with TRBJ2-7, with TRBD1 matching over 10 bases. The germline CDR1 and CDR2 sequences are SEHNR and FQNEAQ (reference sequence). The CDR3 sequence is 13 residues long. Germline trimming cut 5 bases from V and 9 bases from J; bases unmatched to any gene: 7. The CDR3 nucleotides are TGTGCCAGCAGCAACGACAGGGGGCATAGGCAGTACTTC. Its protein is CASSNDRGHRQYF. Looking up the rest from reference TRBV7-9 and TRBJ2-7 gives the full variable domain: DTGVSQNPRHKITKRGQNVTFRCDPISEHNRLYWYRQTLGQGPEFLTYFQNEAQLEKSRLLSDRFSAERPKGSFSTLEIQRTEQGDSAMYLCASSNDRGHRQYFGPGTRLTVT.

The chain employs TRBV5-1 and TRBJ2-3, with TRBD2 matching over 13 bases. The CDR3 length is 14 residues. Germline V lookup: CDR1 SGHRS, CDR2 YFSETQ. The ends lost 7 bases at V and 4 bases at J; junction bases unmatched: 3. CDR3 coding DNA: TGCGCCAGCGGACTAGCGGGAGAGTCAGATACGCAGTATTTT. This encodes CASGLAGESDTQYF.

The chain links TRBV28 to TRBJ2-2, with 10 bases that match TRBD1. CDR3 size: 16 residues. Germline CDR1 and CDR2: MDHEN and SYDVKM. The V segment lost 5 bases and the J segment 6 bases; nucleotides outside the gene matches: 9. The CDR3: CASSTGGQGSAGELFF. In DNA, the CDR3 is TGTGCCAGCAGTACTGGGGGACAGGGGAGCGCCGGGGAGCTGTTTTTT.

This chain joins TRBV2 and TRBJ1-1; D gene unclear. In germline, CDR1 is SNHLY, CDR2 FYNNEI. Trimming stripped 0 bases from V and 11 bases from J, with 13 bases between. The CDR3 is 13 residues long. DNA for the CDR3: TGTGCCAGCAGTGAAGCGGCCCGGGTAGGCGCTTTCTTT. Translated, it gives CASSEAARVGAFF. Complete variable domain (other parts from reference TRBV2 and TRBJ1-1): EPEVTQTPSHQVTQMGQEVILRCVPISNHLYFYWYRQILGQKVEFLVSFYNNEISEKSEIFDDQFSVERPDGSNFTLKIRSTKLEDSAMYFCASSEAARVGAFFGQGTRLTVV.

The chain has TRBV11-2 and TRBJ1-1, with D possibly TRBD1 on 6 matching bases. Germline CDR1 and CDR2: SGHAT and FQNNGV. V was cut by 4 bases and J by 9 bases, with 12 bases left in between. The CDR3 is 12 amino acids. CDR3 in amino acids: CASSWQTGKAFF. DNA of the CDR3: TGTGCCAGCAGCTGGCAGACAGGTAAAGCTTTCTTT.

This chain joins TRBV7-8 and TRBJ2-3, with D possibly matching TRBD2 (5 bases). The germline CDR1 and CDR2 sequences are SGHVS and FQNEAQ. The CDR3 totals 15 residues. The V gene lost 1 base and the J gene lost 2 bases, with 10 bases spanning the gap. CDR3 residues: CASSLVLVLTDTQYF. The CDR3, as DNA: TGTGCCAGCAGCTTAGTACTAGTCCTCACAGATACGCAGTATTTT.

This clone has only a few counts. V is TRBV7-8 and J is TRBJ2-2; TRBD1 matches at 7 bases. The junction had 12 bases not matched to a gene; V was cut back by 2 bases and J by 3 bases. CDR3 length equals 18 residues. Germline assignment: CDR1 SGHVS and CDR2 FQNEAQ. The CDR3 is CASSLRGQHTADTGELFF. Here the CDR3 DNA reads TGTGCCAGCAGCTTAAGGGGACAGCACACAGCAGACACCGGGGAGCTGTTTTTT.

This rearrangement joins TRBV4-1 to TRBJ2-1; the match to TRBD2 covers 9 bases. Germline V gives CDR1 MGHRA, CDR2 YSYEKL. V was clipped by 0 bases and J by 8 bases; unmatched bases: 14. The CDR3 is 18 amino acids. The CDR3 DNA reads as TGCGCCAGCAGCCAAGATCATTCCCAGCGGGGGGTAGGTGATGAGCAGTTCTTC. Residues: CASSQDHSQRGVGDEQFF.

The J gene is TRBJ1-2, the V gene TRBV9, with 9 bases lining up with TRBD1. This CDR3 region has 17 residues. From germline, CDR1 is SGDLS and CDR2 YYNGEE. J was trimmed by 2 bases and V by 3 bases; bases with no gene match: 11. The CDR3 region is CASSGRTGEGSNYGYTF. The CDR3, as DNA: TGTGCCAGCAGCGGAAGGACAGGGGAGGGCTCGAACTATGGCTACACCTTC. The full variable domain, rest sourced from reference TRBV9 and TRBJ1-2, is DSGVTQTPKHLITATGQRVTLRCSPRSGDLSVYWYQQSLDQGLQFLIQYYNGEERAKGNILERFSAQQFPDLHSELNLSSLELGDSALYFCASSGRTGEGSNYGYTFGSGTRLTVV.

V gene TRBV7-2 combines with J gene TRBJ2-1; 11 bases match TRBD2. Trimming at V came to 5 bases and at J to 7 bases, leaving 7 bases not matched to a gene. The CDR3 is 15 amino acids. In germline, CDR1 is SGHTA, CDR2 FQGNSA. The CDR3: CASSLSSGRRNEQFF. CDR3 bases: TGTGCCAGCAGCCTCTCTAGCGGGAGGAGGAATGAGCAGTTCTTC.

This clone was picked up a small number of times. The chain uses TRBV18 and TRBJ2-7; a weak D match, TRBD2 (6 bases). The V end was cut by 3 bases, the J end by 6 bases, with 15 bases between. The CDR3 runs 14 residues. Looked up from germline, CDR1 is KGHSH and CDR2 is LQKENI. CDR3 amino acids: CASSPQRAEFEQYF. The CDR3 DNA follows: TGTGCCAGCTCACCGCAGCGGGCTGAGTTCGAGCAGTACTTC.

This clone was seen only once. The CDR3 nucleotides are TGTGCCAGCACCTCCGTTCCGGGACAAATCAATCAGCCCCAGCATTTT. It yields the protein CASTSVPGQINQPQHF. This chain uses TRBV7-8 with TRBJ1-5; D is possibly TRBD1 (6 bases). V lost 7 bases and J lost 3, with 19 bases in between. This CDR3 is 16 amino acids long. Germline values: CDR1 SGHVS, CDR2 FQNEAQ.